This T cell receptor (beta chain) was found in a study of T cell repertoires in cytomegalovirus infection. On the study more broadly: Public TCR beta signatures indicated both CMV infection and matching HLA type. Notes on the study in general: Summed frequency of public TCR beta families distinguished CMV carriers with the relevant HLA. The ex vivo response was dominated by HLA-C-restricted CMV-specific TCR beta clonotypes.

In germline, CDR1 is KGHDR, CDR2 SFDVKD. The CDR3 sequence is 15 residues long. With 2 bases removed from V and 5 bases from J, the gap between germline ends came to 14 bases. In TCRdb, the reads were re-called with MiXCR into one record per CDR3 protein. The sample contains 54,000 or so distinct CDR3 sequences, roughly 32% of which appear only once. This clonotype has more than one count but fewer than ten. Its antigen is not identified. The sequence was collected from a human donor in good health (CMV status not recorded). Some clones in this sample may be carry-over from other donors' samples. The sample consisted of PBMCs, sequenced either directly or after in vitro stimulation (not recorded which). This chain connects TRBV24-1 to TRBJ1-1, with a tentative D call TRBD1 (5 bases). In DNA form, the CDR3 reads TGTGCCACCAGTGATTCGGGACGGGGGGAAACTGAAGCTTTCTTT. It specifies CATSDSGRGETEAFF.